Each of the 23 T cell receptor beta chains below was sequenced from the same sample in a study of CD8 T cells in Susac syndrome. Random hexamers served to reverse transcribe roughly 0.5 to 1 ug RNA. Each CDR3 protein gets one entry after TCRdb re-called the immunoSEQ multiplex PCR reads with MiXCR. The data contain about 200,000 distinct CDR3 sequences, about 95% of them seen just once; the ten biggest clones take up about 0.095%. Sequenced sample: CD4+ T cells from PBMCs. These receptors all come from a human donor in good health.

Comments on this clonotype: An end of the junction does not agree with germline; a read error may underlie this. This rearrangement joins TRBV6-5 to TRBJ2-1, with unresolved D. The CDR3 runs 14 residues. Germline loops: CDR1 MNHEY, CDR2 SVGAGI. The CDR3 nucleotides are TGTGCCAGCAGTTCTGTGCTTCTCTACCATGAGCAGTTCTTC. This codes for CASSSVLLYHEQFF.

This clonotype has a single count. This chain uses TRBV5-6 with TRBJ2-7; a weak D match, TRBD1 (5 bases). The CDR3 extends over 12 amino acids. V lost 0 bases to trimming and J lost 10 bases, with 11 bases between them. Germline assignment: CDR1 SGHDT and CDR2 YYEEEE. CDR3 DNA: TGTGCCAGCAGCTTGGAGGGGCGTGTCCAGTACGTC. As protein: CASSLEGRVQYV.

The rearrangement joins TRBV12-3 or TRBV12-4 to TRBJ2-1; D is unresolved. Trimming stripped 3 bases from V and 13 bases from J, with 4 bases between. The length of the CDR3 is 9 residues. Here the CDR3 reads CASSFAQFF. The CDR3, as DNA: TGTGCCAGCAGTTTTGCCCAGTTCTTC.

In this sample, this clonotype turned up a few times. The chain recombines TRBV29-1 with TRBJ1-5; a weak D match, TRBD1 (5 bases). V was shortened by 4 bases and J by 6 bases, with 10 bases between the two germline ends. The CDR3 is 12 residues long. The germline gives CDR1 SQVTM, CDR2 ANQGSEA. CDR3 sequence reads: CSVADGGQPQHF. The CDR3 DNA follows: TGCAGCGTTGCTGATGGGGGTCAGCCCCAGCATTTT. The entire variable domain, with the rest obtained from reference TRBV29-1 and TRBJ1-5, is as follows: SAVISQKPSRDICQRGTSLTIQCQVDSQVTMMFWYRQQPGQSLTLIATANQGSEATYESGFVIDKFPISRPNLTFSTLTVSNMSPEDSSIYLCSVADGGQPQHFGDGTRLSIL.

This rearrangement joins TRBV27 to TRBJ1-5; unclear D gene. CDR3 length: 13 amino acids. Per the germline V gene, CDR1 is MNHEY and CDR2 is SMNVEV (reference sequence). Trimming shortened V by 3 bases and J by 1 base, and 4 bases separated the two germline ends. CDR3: CASSFESNQPQHF. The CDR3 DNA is TGTGCCAGCAGTTTTGAGAGCAATCAGCCCCAGCATTTT.

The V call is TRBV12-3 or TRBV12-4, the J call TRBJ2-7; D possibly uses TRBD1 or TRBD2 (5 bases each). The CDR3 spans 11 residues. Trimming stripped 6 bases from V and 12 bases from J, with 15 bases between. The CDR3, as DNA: TGTGCCAGCAGCCGAGGCCGGGACGCGTACTTC. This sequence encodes CASSRGRDAYF.

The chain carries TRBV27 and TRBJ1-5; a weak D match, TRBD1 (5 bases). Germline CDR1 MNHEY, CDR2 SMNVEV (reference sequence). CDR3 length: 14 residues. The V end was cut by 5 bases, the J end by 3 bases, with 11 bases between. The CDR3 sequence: CASSPGRTNQPQHF. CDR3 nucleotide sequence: TGTGCCAGCAGTCCGGGACGGACCAATCAGCCCCAGCATTTT.

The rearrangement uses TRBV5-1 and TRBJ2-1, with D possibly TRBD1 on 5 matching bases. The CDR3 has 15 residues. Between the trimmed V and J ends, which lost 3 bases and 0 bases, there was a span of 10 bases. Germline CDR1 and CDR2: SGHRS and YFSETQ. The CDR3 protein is CASSWRQSSYNEQFF. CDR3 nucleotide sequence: TGCGCCAGCAGCTGGCGACAGAGCTCCTACAATGAGCAGTTCTTC.

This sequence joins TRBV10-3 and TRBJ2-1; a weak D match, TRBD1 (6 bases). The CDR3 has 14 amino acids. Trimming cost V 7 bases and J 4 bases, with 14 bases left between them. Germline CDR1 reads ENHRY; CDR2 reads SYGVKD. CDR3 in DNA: TGTGCCATCAAGGGACAATCCCCTTACAATGAGCAGTTCTTC. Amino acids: CAIKGQSPYNEQFF.

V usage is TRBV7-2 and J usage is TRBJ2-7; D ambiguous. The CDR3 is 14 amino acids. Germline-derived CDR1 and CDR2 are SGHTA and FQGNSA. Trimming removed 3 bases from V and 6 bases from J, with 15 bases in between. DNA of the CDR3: TGTGCCAGCAGCTTCGATCTGGGCCCGGGCGAGCAGTACTTC. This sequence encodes CASSFDLGPGEQYF.

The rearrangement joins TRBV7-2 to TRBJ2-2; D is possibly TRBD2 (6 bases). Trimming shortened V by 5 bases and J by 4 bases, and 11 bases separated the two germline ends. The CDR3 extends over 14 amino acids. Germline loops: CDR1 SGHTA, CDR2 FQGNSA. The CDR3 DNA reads TGTGCCAGCAGCCAGGACTATGCCACCGGGGAGCTGTTTTTT. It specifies CASSQDYATGELFF.

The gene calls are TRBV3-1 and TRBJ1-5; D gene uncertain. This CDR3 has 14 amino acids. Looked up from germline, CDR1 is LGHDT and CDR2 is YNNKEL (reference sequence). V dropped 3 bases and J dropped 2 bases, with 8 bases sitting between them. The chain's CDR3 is CASSQGSGNQPQHF. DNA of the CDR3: TGTGCCAGCAGCCAGGGATCGGGCAATCAGCCCCAGCATTTT.

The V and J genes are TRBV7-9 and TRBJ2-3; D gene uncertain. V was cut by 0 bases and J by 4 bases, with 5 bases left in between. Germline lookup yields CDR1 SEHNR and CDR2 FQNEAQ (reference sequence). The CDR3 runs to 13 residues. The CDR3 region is CASSLATPDTQYF. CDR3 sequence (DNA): TGTGCCAGCAGCTTAGCGACCCCAGATACGCAGTATTTT.

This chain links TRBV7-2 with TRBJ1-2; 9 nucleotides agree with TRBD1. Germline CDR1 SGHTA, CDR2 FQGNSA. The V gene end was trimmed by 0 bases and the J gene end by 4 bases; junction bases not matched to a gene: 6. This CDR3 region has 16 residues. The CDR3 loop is CASSLADRGAVYGYTF. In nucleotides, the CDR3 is TGTGCCAGCAGCTTAGCCGACAGGGGGGCGGTCTATGGCTACACCTTC. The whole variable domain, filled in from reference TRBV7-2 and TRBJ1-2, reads GAGVSQSPSNKVTEKGKDVELRCDPISGHTALYWYRQSLGQGLEFLIYFQGNSAPDKSGLPSDRFSAERTGGSVSTLTIQRTQQEDSAVYLCASSLADRGAVYGYTFGSGTRLTVV.

The DNA of the CDR3 is TGCAGTGCTAGCCCCCCCTACAGCGGGAGCGGCTATGAGCAGTTCTTC. It encodes CSASPPYSGSGYEQFF. The chain combines TRBV20-1 with TRBJ2-1, with 8 bases lining up with TRBD2. There are 16 residues in the CDR3. Germline CDR1 and CDR2: DFQATT and SNEGSKA (reference sequence). Germline trimming cut 3 bases from V and 8 bases from J; bases unmatched to any gene: 15.

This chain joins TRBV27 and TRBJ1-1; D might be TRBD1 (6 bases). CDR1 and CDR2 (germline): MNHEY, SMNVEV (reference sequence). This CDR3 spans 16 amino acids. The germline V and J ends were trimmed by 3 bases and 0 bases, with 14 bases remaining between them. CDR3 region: CASSFGGRTLNTEAFF. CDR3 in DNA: TGTGCCAGCAGTTTCGGGGGCAGGACACTGAACACTGAAGCTTTCTTT.

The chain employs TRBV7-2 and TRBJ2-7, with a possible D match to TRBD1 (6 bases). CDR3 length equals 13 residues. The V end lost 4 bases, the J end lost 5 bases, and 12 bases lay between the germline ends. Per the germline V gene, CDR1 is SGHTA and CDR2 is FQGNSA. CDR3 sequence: CASSSTGINEQYF. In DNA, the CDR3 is TGTGCCAGCAGCTCTACAGGGATCAACGAGCAGTACTTC. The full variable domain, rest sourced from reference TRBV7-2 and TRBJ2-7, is GAGVSQSPSNKVTEKGKDVELRCDPISGHTALYWYRQSLGQGLEFLIYFQGNSAPDKSGLPSDRFSAERTGGSVSTLTIQRTQQEDSAVYLCASSSTGINEQYFGPGTRLTVT.

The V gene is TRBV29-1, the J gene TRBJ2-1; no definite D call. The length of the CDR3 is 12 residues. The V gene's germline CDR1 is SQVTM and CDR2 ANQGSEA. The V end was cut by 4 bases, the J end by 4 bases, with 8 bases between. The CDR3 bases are TGCAGCGTTGCGGGTGAATACAATGAGCAGTTCTTC. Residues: CSVAGEYNEQFF.

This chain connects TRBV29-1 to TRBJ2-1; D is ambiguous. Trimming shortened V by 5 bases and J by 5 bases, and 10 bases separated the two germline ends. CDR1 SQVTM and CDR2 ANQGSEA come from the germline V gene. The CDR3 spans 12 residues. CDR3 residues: CSVIKRDNEQFF. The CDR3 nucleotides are TGCAGCGTTATCAAAAGGGACAATGAGCAGTTCTTC.

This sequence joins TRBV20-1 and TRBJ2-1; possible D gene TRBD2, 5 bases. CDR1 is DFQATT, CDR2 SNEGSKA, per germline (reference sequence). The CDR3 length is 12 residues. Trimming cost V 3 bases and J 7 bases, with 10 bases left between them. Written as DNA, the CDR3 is TGCAGTGCTAGTGCAGCGGCGAATGAGCAGTTCTTC. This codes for CSASAAANEQFF.

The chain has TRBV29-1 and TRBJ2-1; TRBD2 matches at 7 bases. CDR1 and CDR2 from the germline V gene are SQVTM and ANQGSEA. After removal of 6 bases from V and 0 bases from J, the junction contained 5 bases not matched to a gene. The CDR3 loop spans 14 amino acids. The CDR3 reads CSVLLAISYNEQFF. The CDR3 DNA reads TGCAGCGTCTTACTAGCGATCTCCTACAATGAGCAGTTCTTC.

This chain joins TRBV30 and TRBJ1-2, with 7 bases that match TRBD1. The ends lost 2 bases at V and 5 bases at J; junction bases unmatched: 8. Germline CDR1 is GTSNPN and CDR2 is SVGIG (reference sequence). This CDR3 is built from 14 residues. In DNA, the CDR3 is TGTGCCTGGAGTTGGGACAGCTTTAGGTATGGCTACACCTTC. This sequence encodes CAWSWDSFRYGYTF.

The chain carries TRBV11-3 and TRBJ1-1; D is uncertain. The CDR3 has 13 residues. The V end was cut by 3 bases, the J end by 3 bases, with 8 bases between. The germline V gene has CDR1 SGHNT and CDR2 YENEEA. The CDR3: CASSFYGYTEAFF. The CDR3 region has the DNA TGTGCCAGCAGCTTCTACGGGTACACTGAAGCTTTCTTT.